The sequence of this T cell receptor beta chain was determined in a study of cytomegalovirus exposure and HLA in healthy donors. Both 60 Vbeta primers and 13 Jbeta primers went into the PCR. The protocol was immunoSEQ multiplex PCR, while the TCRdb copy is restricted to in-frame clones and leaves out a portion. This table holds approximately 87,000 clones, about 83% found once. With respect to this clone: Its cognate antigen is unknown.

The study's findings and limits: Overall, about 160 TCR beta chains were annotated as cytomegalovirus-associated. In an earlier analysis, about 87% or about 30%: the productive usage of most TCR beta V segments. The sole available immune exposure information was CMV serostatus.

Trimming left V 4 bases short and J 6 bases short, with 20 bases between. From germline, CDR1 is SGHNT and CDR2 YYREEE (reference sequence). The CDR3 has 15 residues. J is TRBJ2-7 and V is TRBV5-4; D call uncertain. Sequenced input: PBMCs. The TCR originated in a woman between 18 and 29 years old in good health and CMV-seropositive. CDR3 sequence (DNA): TGTGCCAGCAGCCTGGCCAACTGGCAGGATGGCGAGCAGTACTTC. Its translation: CASSLANWQDGEQYF. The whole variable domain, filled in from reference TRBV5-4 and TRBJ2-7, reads ETGVTQSPTHLIKTRGQQVTLRCSSQSGHNTVSWYQQALGQGPQFIFQYYREEENGRGNFPPRFSGLQFPNYSSELNVNALELDDSALYLCASSLANWQDGEQYFGPGTRLTVT.